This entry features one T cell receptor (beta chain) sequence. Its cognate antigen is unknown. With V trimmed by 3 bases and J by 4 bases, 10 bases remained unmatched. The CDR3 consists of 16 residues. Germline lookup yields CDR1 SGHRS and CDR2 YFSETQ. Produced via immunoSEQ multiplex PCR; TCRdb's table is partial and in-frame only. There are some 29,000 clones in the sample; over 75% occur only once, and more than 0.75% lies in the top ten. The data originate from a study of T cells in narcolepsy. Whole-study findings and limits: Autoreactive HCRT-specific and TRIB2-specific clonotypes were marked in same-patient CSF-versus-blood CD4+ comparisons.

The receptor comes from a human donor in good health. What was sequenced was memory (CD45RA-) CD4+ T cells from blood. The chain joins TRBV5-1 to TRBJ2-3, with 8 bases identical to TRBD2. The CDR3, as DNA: TGCGCCAGCAGCTCCCGGGCGCTAGCGGGTTCAGATACGCAGTATTTT. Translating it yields CASSSRALAGSDTQYF.